Listed below are T cell receptor beta chains from one sample, sequenced in a study of control samples from healthy donors and cancer patients. Assay: immunoSEQ multiplex PCR; the TCRdb copy retains only in-frame clones and omits some. The sample consists of approximately 150,000 clones, about 90% of them appearing once. The sample consisted of blood. Receptor source: a man aged 25 to 45 in good health. The CDR3 runs from the conserved cysteine through the conserved F or W. D genes are given only for firm matches. Rows may omit the clone size; those that give it use once, few, many or a size class.

v_gene	j_gene	abundance	d_gene	CDR3aa	CDR3nt
TRBV5-1	TRBJ2-3	-	-	CATKRLDYSTDTQYF	TGCGCCACCAAACGACTAGACTATTCCACAGATACGCAGTATTTT
TRBV5-8	TRBJ2-7	-	TRBD1	CASSVGQVPYEQYF	TGTGCCAGCAGCGTCGGACAGGTCCCGTACGAGCAGTACTTC
TRBV7-9	TRBJ2-1	-	TRBD2	CASSRLGLAVDEQFF	TGTGCCAGCAGCAGGCTAGGACTAGCGGTCGATGAGCAGTTCTTC
TRBV19	TRBJ1-4	once	-	CASSIREDNEKLFF	TGTGCCAGTAGTATACGGGAGGATAATGAAAAACTGTTTTTT
TRBV2	TRBJ1-1	-	-	CASRTYGANTEAFF	TGTGCCAGCAGGACTTATGGGGCTAACACTGAAGCTTTCTTT
TRBV30	TRBJ1-1	-	TRBD1	CALTGGGNTEAFF	TGTGCCCTGACAGGGGGTGGGAACACTGAAGCTTTCTTT
TRBV9	TRBJ1-1	-	-	CASSDARGYTEAFF	TGTGCCAGCAGCGACGCCAGGGGTTACACTGAAGCTTTCTTT
TRBV5-1	TRBJ2-3	-	-	CASSLVGDDTDTQYF	TGCGCTAGCAGCTTGGTGGGGGATGACACAGATACGCAGTATTTT
TRBV6-5	TRBJ1-3	-	-	CASSYSVGNTIYF	TGTGCCAGCAGTTACTCGGTTGGAAACACCATATATTTT
TRBV6-6	TRBJ2-7	-	TRBD1	CASSYFSGQGVNEQYF	TGTGCCAGCAGTTACTTTTCGGGACAGGGGGTCAACGAGCAGTACTTC
TRBV2	TRBJ2-7	-	-	CASKTGRSSYEQYF	TGTGCCAGCAAAACAGGGAGGAGCTCCTACGAGCAGTACTTC
TRBV11-2	TRBJ1-3	-	-	CASSLVSTTGTAGNTIYF	TGTGCCAGCAGCTTAGTTTCGACAACCGGGACGGCTGGAAACACCATATATTTT
TRBV3-1/TRBV3-2	TRBJ1-1	-	-	CARRPGNTEAFF	TGTGCCAGAAGGCCCGGGAACACTGAAGCTTTCTTT
TRBV6-6	TRBJ2-5	-	-	CAGSPNSKTGPQETQYF	TGTGCCGGCAGTCCTAACTCGAAGACAGGCCCCCAAGAGACCCAGTACTTC
TRBV7-8	TRBJ1-4	-	-	CASSLYGGEKLFF	TGTGCCAGCAGCTTATACGGGGGTGAAAAACTGTTTTTT
TRBV27	TRBJ1-1	once	TRBD1	CASSQLPETGGNTEAFF	TGTGCCAGCAGTCAACTCCCTGAGACAGGGGGCAACACTGAAGCTTTCTTT
TRBV5-1	TRBJ2-5	-	-	CASSLRTLPGETQYF	TGCGCCAGCAGCTTGCGGACACTCCCAGGGGAGACCCAGTACTTC
TRBV14	TRBJ1-1	-	-	CASSQVIGNTEAFF	TGTGCCAGCAGCCAAGTTATAGGGAACACTGAAGCTTTCTTT